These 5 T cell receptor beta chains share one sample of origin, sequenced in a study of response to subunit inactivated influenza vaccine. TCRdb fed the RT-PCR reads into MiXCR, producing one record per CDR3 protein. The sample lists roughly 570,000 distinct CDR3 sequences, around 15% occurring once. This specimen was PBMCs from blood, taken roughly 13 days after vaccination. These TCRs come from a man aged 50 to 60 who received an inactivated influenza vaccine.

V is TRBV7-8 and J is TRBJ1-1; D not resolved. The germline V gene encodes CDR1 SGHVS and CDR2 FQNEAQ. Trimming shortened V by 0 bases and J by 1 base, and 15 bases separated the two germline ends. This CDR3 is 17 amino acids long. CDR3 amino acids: CASSLAVGVAANTEAFF. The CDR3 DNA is TGTGCCAGCAGCTTAGCGGTAGGAGTAGCCGCGAACACTGAAGCTTTCTTT.

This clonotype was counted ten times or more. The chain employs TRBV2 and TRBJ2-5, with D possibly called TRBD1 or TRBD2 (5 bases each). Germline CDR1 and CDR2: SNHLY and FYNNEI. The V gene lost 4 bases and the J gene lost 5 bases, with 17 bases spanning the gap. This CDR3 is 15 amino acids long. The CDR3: CASSGDLIRTETQYF. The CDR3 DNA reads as TGTGCCAGCAGTGGGGACCTCATAAGGACGGAGACCCAGTACTTC. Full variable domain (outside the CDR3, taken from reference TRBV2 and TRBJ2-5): EPEVTQTPSHQVTQMGQEVILRCVPISNHLYFYWYRQILGQKVEFLVSFYNNEISEKSEIFDDQFSVERPDGSNFTLKIRSTKLEDSAMYFCASSGDLIRTETQYFGPGTRLLVL.

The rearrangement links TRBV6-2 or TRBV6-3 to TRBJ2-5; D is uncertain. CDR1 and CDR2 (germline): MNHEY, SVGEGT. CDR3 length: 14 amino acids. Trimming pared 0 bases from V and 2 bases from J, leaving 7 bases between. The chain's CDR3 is CASSYSADQETQYF. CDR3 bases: TGTGCCAGCAGTTACTCGGCAGATCAAGAGACCCAGTACTTC.

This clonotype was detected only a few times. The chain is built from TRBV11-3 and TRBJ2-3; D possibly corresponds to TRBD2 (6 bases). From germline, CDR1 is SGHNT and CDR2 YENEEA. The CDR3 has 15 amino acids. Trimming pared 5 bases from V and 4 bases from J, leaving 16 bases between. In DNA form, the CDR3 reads TGTGCCAGCAGCCCCCCGGGTCCGGGGGCAGATACGCAGTATTTT. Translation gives CASSPPGPGADTQYF.

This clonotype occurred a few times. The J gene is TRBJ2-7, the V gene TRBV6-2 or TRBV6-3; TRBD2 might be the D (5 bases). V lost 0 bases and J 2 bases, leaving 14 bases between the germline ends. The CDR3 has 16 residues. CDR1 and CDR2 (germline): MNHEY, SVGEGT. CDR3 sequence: CASSYSWSDYPYEQYF. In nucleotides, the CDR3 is TGTGCCAGCAGTTACTCGTGGAGTGACTACCCCTACGAGCAGTACTTC.